This TCR beta chain was documented in a study of OX40 agonist ivuxolimab in advanced cancers. Background for the entire study: Ivuxolimab was an agonistic, fully human IgG2 monoclonal antibody directed against OX40 (CD134), a costimulatory receptor. Of the 50 or so patients in dose escalation, 19 had hepatocellular carcinoma, about 15 had melanoma, 9 had renal cell carcinoma and 9 had head and neck cancer. The paper covers the monotherapy dose-escalation part of the phase I ivuxolimab trial, which included N of about 50 patients. Three dose-escalation patients achieved partial responses, one with hepatocellular carcinoma and two with cutaneous melanoma. The purpose of peripheral TCRbeta sequencing was to test whether ivuxolimab changed TCR sequence diversity and led to clonal T-cell expansion. The dose-escalation cohort was about 83% male with a mean age of roughly 62 years, ranging from roughly 20 to 80. Intravenous ivuxolimab was administered to patients every 2 weeks at six dose levels: 0.01, 0.1, 0.3, 1.5, 3 and 10 mg/kg. Prior anti-PD-1, anti-PD-L1 or anti-CTLA-4 therapy was permitted, and checkpoint inhibitors had been received by less than 45% of dose-escalation patients.

Beyond this particular receptor, the publication reports: On average, CD8+ T cells showed more expanded clones than CD4+ T cells after ivuxolimab. Low levels of normalized T-cell clonal expansion were also seen in some nonresponding patients. In the 0.1-3.0 mg/kg groups, partial responders had among the lowest normalized peripheral clonal expansion, particularly in CD8+ T cells. The antigen specificity of the clonally expanded peripheral T cells was not determined. Clonal expansion of both CD4+ and CD8+ blood T cells was observed from baseline to week 6 at doses 0.1 to 3.0 mg/kg.

Patients with autoimmune disease history or receiving systemic immunosuppression were excluded from the trial. Peripheral blood for TCR sequencing was collected from all dose cohorts at baseline, on cycle 4 day 1, and on cycle 7 day 1. The samples were drawn from a first-in-human, open-label, multicenter phase I dose-escalation trial of ivuxolimab. Adults with locally advanced or metastatic melanoma, renal cell, hepatocellular, or head and neck squamous cell carcinoma were enrolled in the trial. Before TCR sequencing, CD4+ T cells and CD8+ T cells were sorted from peripheral blood as separate populations. About this clone: Its cognate antigen has yet to be identified. No qualities accompany the bases; no much larger clone lies one base away.

CDR1 and CDR2 (SGHAT, FQNNGV) derive from the germline V gene. Its CDR3 holds 16 amino acids, cysteine through phenylalanine. The DNA shown is the 48-base CDR3, in frame from base 1. Between the V and J ends, shortened by 6 bases and 0 bases respectively, the junction contains 18 bases. Genomic DNA was extracted from sorted cells for sequencing of the TCRbeta CDR3 region. The immunoSEQ Assay was used for sequencing of TCRbeta CDR3 regions. TCRdb stores this immuneACCESS table with in-frame sequences only. Part of the clones is absent; in the studies checked, under half of the shortfall reflects unresolved V genes, and no reason is known for the rest. The sample table lists about 19,000 clones, 78% of them with a count of one. Of the sample, more than 25% is held by the ten largest clones.

The input for sequencing was CD4+ or CD8+ T cells sorted from blood, taken in a trial of the OX40 agonist ivuxolimab. This clonotype originated in an adult with an advanced solid tumor such as melanoma, head and neck, liver or kidney cancer. Here the chain combines TRBV11-2 and TRBJ2-7, with the D gene too uncertain to name. The CDR3 protein sequence reads: CASSPRPGSISYEQYF. The bases are TGTGCCAGCAGTCCCCGCCCGGGCTCGATCTCCTACGAGCAGTACTTC.